This T cell receptor (beta chain) was observed in a study of blood T cell repertoires in COVID-19. About the study: COVID-19 samples from acute and convalescent phases originated in the United States, Italy and Spain.

Germline V CDR1 and CDR2: LGHNA, YSLEER. V lost 1 base, J lost 1 base, and 9 bases stayed unmatched. The CDR3 is made up of 17 amino acids. Only in-frame clones appear in the TCRdb table, and some are missing; sequencing was by immunoSEQ multiplex PCR. The sample includes under 90,000 clones, about 80% seen only once; the top ten take roughly 12%. The sequence came from a human donor in a cohort sampled during active COVID-19. The chain carries TRBV4-3 and TRBJ1-2; 7 nucleotides match TRBD1. What was sequenced was peripheral blood. The CDR3 protein is CASSQGGPGQLNYGYTF. The CDR3 DNA follows: TGCGCCAGCAGCCAAGGGGGCCCGGGACAGCTTAACTATGGCTACACCTTC.